What follows is one T cell receptor beta chain and its context. Some clones are missing from TCRdb's copy, which holds only in-frame ones; the method was immunoSEQ multiplex PCR. The sample has roughly 53,000 clones, under 90% seen once. These data come from a study of blood T cell repertoires in COVID-19. This receptor was identified in a man aged 45-60 years with acute or convalescent COVID-19. Material for sequencing was peripheral blood.

The CDR3 protein is CASSLTGSYGYTF. CDR3 bases: TGTGCCAGCAGCCTAACAGGCTCCTATGGCTACACCTTC. The V call is TRBV7-9, the J call TRBJ1-2; TRBD1 might be the D (5 bases). CDR3 length equals 13 residues. V lost 5 bases and J lost 4, with 11 bases in between. CDR1 and CDR2 (germline): SEHNR, FQNEAQ (reference sequence).